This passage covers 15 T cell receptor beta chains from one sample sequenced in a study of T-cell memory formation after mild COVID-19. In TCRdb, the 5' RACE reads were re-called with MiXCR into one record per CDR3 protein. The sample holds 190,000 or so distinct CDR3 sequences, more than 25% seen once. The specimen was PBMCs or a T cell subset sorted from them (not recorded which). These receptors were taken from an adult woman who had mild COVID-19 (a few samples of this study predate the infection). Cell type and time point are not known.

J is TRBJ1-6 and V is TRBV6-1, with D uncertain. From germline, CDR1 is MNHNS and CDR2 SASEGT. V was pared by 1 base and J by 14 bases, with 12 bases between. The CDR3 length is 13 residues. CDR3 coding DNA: TGTGCCAGCAGTGAAGTAGGCAGTCTGACCCTCCACTTT. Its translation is CASSEVGSLTLHF.

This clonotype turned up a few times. CDR3 sequence reads: CATSDNRVTGELFF. In nucleotides, the CDR3 is TGTGCCACCAGTGACAACAGGGTAACCGGGGAGCTGTTTTTT. The rearrangement joins TRBV24-1 to TRBJ2-2, with a tentative D call TRBD1 (6 bases). Germline V lookup: CDR1 KGHDR, CDR2 SFDVKD. The CDR3 sequence is 14 residues long. The V gene lost 4 bases and the J gene lost 5 bases, with 10 bases spanning the gap.

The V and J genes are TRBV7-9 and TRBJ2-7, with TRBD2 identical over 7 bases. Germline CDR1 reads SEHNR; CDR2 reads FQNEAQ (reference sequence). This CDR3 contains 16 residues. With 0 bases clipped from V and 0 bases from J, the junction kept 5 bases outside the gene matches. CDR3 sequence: CASSLASGTSSYEQYF. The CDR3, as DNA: TGTGCCAGCAGCTTAGCGAGCGGGACCAGCTCCTACGAGCAGTACTTC. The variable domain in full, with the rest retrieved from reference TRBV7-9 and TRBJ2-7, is DTGVSQNPRHKITKRGQNVTFRCDPISEHNRLYWYRQTLGQGPEFLTYFQNEAQLEKSRLLSDRFSAERPKGSFSTLEIQRTEQGDSAMYLCASSLASGTSSYEQYFGPGTRLTVT.

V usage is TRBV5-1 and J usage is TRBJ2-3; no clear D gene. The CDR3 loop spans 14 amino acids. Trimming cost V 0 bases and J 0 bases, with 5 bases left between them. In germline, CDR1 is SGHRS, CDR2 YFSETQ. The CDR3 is CASSLDGSTDTQYF. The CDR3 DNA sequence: TGCGCCAGCAGCTTGGACGGAAGCACAGATACGCAGTATTTT.

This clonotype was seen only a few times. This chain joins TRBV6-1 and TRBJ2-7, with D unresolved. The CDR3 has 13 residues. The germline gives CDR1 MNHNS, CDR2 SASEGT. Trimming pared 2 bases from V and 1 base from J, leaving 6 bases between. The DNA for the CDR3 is TGTGCCAGCAGTGAACAGTCTTCCTACGAGCAGTACTTC. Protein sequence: CASSEQSSYEQYF.

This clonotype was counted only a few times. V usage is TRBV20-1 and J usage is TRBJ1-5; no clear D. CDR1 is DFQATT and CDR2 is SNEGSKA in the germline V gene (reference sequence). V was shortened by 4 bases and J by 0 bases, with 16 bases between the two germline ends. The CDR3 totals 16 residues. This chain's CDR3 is CSAIQGGDLSNQPQHF. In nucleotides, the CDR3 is TGCAGTGCTATACAAGGTGGAGACCTTAGCAATCAGCCCCAGCATTTT.

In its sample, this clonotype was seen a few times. Here the CDR3 reads CASSSSSTYQETQYF. CDR3 coding DNA: TGTGCCAGCAGCTCCTCCTCTACGTACCAAGAGACCCAGTACTTC. This chain uses TRBV27 with TRBJ2-5; D ambiguous. The CDR3 sequence is 15 residues long. With 6 bases removed from V and 0 bases from J, the gap between germline ends came to 14 bases. Germline V gene lookup returns CDR1 MNHEY and CDR2 SMNVEV (reference sequence).

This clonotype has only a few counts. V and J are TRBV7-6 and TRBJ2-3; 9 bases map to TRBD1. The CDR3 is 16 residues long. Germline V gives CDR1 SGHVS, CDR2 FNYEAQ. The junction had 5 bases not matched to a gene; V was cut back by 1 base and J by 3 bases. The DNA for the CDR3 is TGTGCCAGCAGCTTAGTACGGACAGGGGTAACAGATACGCAGTATTTT. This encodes CASSLVRTGVTDTQYF. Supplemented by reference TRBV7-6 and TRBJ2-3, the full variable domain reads GAGVSQSPRYKVTKRGQDVALRCDPISGHVSLYWYRQALGQGPEFLTYFNYEAQQDKSGLPNDRFSAERPEGSISTLTIQRTEQRDSAMYRCASSLVRTGVTDTQYFGPGTRLTVL.

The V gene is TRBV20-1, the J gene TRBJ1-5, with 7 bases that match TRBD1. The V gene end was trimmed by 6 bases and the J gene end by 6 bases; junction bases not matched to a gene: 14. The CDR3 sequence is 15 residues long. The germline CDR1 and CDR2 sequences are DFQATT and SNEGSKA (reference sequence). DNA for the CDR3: TGCAGTGCCTTTTTCGGGCAGGGGGGTCCTCAGCCCCAGCATTTT. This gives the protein CSAFFGQGGPQPQHF.

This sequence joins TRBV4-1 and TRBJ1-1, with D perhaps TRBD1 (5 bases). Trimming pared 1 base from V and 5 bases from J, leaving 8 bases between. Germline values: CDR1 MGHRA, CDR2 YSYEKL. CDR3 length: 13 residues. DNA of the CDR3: TGCGCCAGCAGCCAAGGGGGCGAGACTGAAGCTTTCTTT. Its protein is CASSQGGETEAFF.

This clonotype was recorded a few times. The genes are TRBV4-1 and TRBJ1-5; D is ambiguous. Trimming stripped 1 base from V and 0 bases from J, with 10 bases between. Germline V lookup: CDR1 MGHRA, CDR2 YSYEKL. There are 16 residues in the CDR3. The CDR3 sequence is CASSQGLRDSNQPQHF. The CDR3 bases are TGCGCCAGCAGCCAAGGTCTCAGAGATAGCAATCAGCCCCAGCATTTT.

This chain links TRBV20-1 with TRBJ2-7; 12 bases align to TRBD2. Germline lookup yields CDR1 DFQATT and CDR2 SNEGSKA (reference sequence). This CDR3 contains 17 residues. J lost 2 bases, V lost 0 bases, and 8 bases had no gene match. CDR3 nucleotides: TGCAGTGCTAGAGAGCGACTAGCGGGGGTTCCCCCCTACGAGCAGTACTTC. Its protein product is CSARERLAGVPPYEQYF.

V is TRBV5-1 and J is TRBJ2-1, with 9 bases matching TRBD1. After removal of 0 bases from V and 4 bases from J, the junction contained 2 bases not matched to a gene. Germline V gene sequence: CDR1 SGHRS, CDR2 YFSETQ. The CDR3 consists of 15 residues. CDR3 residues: CASSLGGQGYNEQFF. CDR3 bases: TGCGCCAGCAGCTTGGGGGGACAGGGATACAATGAGCAGTTCTTC.

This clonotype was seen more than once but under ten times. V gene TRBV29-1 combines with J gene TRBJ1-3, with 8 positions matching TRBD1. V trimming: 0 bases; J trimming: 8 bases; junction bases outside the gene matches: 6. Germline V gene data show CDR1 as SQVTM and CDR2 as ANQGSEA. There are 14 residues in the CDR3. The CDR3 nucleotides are TGCAGCGTTGAAGACCAGGACAGGGAACACACCATATATTTT. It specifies CSVEDQDREHTIYF.

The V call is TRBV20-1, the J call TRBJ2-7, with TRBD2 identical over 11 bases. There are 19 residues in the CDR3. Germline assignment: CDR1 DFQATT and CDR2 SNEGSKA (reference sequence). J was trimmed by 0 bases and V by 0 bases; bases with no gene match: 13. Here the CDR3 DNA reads TGCAGTGCTAGAGATGGTGGGCTAGCGGGGGGCCCGAGCTCCTACGAGCAGTACTTC. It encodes CSARDGGLAGGPSSYEQYF.